This T cell receptor beta chain was sequenced during a study of cytomegalovirus exposure and HLA in healthy donors. Background on the study: As an earlier analysis found, 150 million to 200 million T cells yielded approximately 100 million unique TCR beta sequences. Whole-study results and caveats: For most TCR beta V segments, an earlier analysis put the productive rate at about 87% or about 30% of the time.

Germline V gives CDR1 SGHRS, CDR2 YFSETQ. There are 14 residues in the CDR3. The V and J ends lost 1 base and 1 base, in that order; junction bases with no gene match: 1. A multiplex PCR was run with 60 Vbeta primers and 13 Jbeta primers. Sequencing was performed with immunoSEQ multiplex PCR; in TCRdb, only in-frame clones are kept and a portion is missing. The data contain over 110,000 clones, roughly four fifths of them singletons. In the case of this clone: The antigen remains undetermined.

Sequencing was carried out using PBMCs. The rearrangement joins TRBV5-1 to TRBJ2-5, with 7 bases matching TRBD2. This TCR was recovered from a male donor in good health and CMV-seronegative. CDR3: CASSLWGGQETQYF. CDR3 nucleotide sequence: TGCGCCAGCAGCTTGTGGGGGGGCCAAGAGACCCAGTACTTC.